One T cell receptor beta chain is described in this entry. Its matching antigen is unknown. Germline CDR1 and CDR2: ENHRY and SYGVKD. V was shortened by 3 bases and J by 1 base, with 11 bases between the two germline ends. This CDR3 is built from 15 residues. Sequencing used immunoSEQ multiplex PCR; TCRdb keeps in-frame clones, though not all of them. The sample includes approximately 130,000 clones, under 90% of them seen just once. The data were obtained in a study of cytotoxic CD8 clonotypes in ibrutinib-treated CLL. General study findings and limits: Treatment left the uncommon public clonotypes either contracted or stable in frequency.

PBMCs that had been cryopreserved were the source of about 2 micrograms of genomic DNA for TCR beta libraries. Sequenced material: PBMCs, taken after 24 months of ibrutinib treatment. This receptor was taken from a human donor with chronic lymphocytic leukemia. The chain couples TRBV10-3 to TRBJ2-3, with a possible D match to TRBD1 (6 bases). Here the CDR3 reads CAISEGQSRTDTQYF. In DNA form, the CDR3 reads TGTGCCATCAGTGAAGGACAGAGTCGCACAGATACGCAGTATTTT.